These 13 T cell receptor beta chains originate from one sample sequenced in a study of Ad26.COV2.S vaccination and SARS-CoV-2 variants. Specified treatment: some 20 received Ad26.COV2.S at low or high dose, single or two shots; a few received placebo; per-sample allocation not given. The samples were gathered on day 63 after the first injection of vaccine or placebo. Assay used: immunoSEQ multiplex PCR; TCRdb lists only in-frame clones, some missing. The sample records about 370,000 clones, around 89% being singletons. The source was peripheral blood, collected in a trial of Ad26.COV2.S vaccine versus placebo. Receptors were obtained from a person between 18 and 59 years old who received the Ad26.COV2.S COVID-19 vaccine or a placebo.

The V and J genes are TRBV5-1 and TRBJ2-1; unclear D gene. The V end was cut by 0 bases, the J end by 7 bases, with 8 bases between. This CDR3 is built from 13 residues. Germline V gene sequence: CDR1 SGHRS, CDR2 YFSETQ. The CDR3 loop reads CASSLAARNEQFF. CDR3 nucleotides: TGCGCCAGCAGCTTGGCAGCCAGAAATGAGCAGTTCTTC.

A single count supports this clone. This chain uses TRBV19 with TRBJ2-5; the D gene is possibly TRBD1 (5 bases). The V gene's germline CDR1 is LNHDA and CDR2 SQIVND (reference sequence). Between the trimmed V and J ends, which lost 3 bases and 2 bases, there was a span of 10 bases. The CDR3 runs 14 residues. CDR3 nucleotides: TGTGCCAGTAGTATTTGGGCAGGGCAAGAGACCCAGTACTTC. Translating gives CASSIWAGQETQYF. Full variable domain (missing parts from reference TRBV19 and TRBJ2-5): DGGITQSPKYLFRKEGQNVTLSCEQNLNHDAMYWYRQDPGQGLRLIYYSQIVNDFQKGDIAEGYSVSREKKESFPLTVTSAQKNPTAFYLCASSIWAGQETQYFGPGTRLLVL.

The chain uses TRBV28 and TRBJ1-1; D remains ambiguous. The CDR3 has 14 residues. Trimming took off 0 bases at V and 3 bases at J, with 8 bases between the two ends. Germline V gives CDR1 MDHEN, CDR2 SYDVKM. For the CDR3, the DNA is TGTGCCAGCAGTTTATGGTTAGGCGACACTGAAGCTTTCTTT. Its translation: CASSLWLGDTEAFF.

This chain uses TRBV7-2 with TRBJ2-1, with 11 positions matching TRBD2. Germline CDR1 is SGHTA and CDR2 is FQGNSA. The CDR3 sequence is 15 residues long. Trimming removed 6 bases from V and 7 bases from J; junction bases left unmatched: 8. CDR3 loop: CASSFSGRAGNEQFF. CDR3 coding DNA: TGTGCCAGCAGTTTTAGCGGGAGGGCCGGAAATGAGCAGTTCTTC.

The V call is TRBV20-1, the J call TRBJ2-2; 7 bases map to TRBD1. Germline V gives CDR1 DFQATT, CDR2 SNEGSKA (reference sequence). V lost 3 bases and J lost 7; bases outside the gene matches: 11. There are 15 residues in the CDR3. CDR3 sequence reads: CSASSPGGPNGELFF. CDR3 bases: TGCAGTGCTAGTAGTCCAGGGGGACCCAACGGGGAGCTGTTTTTT.

This chain links TRBV3-1 (or the pseudogene TRBV3-2) with TRBJ2-7, with D unresolved. V shed 0 bases and J shed 0 bases, with 9 bases lying between them. The CDR3 spans 15 residues. Looked up from germline, CDR1 is LGHDT and CDR2 is YNNKEL (reference sequence). The CDR3 bases are TGTGCCAGCAGCCAAGATGCGGCGGACTCCTACGAGCAGTACTTC. Encoded protein: CASSQDAADSYEQYF.

The chain is built from TRBV7-8 and TRBJ2-7; 7 bases agree with TRBD2. CDR3 size: 13 residues. Trimming took 5 bases from V and 7 from J; bases not matched to a gene: 8. Per the germline V gene, CDR1 is SGHVS and CDR2 is FQNEAQ. The CDR3 DNA is TGTGCCAGCAGCCCGGGGACTATGTATGAGCAGTACTTC. Encoded protein: CASSPGTMYEQYF.

The rearrangement joins TRBV6-5 to TRBJ1-1; 9 bases fit TRBD1. The V segment lost 5 bases and the J segment 7 bases; nucleotides outside the gene matches: 11. Germline CDR1 and CDR2: MNHEY and SVGAGI. The CDR3 has 15 amino acids. The CDR3 spells CASSTLTQGAREAFF. The CDR3 nucleotides are TGTGCCAGCAGTACACTAACACAGGGGGCGCGTGAAGCTTTCTTT.

The rearrangement links TRBV11-2 to TRBJ1-2; D unresolved. Germline assignment: CDR1 SGHAT and CDR2 FQNNGV. V was trimmed by 0 bases and J by 13 bases, leaving 9 bases between them. This CDR3 contains 11 residues. CDR3: CASSLDGPLTF. In DNA, the CDR3 is TGTGCCAGCAGCTTAGACGGACCGCTCACCTTC.

The rearrangement joins TRBV5-4 to TRBJ1-4; D remains unclear. This CDR3 has 14 residues. Per the germline V gene, CDR1 is SGHNT and CDR2 is YYREEE (reference sequence). Trimming removed 6 bases at V and 4 bases at J, with 13 bases between. Here the CDR3 reads CASKVGGDNEKLFF. The CDR3 bases are TGTGCCAGCAAGGTCGGAGGAGATAATGAAAAACTGTTTTTT.

The chain recombines TRBV7-9 with TRBJ1-4, with no clear D. Trimming left V 5 bases short and J 0 bases short, with 19 bases between. Germline-derived CDR1 and CDR2 are SEHNR and FQNEAQ (reference sequence). CDR3 size: 18 residues. DNA of the CDR3: TGTGCCAGCAGCCCACTCCGGGTCGGAACAGCAACTAATGAAAAACTGTTTTTT. This sequence encodes CASSPLRVGTATNEKLFF.

The chain employs TRBV5-1 and TRBJ2-7; 7 nucleotides agree with TRBD1. Trimming cost V 4 bases and J 4 bases; bases outside gene matches: 11. Germline assignment: CDR1 SGHRS and CDR2 YFSETQ. The CDR3 is 15 amino acids. The CDR3 spells CASSPQQGRRYEQYF. In DNA form, the CDR3 reads TGCGCCAGCAGCCCACAACAGGGGCGCAGGTACGAGCAGTACTTC.

The chain carries TRBV29-1 and TRBJ1-1; TRBD1 agrees at 7 bases. The trim removed 1 base at V and 4 bases at J, leaving 6 bases unmatched. The CDR3 is 14 amino acids. The germline CDR1 and CDR2 sequences are SQVTM and ANQGSEA. CDR3 sequence: CSVEVGTATTEAFF. The CDR3 DNA reads TGCAGCGTTGAAGTCGGGACAGCTACCACTGAAGCTTTCTTT.